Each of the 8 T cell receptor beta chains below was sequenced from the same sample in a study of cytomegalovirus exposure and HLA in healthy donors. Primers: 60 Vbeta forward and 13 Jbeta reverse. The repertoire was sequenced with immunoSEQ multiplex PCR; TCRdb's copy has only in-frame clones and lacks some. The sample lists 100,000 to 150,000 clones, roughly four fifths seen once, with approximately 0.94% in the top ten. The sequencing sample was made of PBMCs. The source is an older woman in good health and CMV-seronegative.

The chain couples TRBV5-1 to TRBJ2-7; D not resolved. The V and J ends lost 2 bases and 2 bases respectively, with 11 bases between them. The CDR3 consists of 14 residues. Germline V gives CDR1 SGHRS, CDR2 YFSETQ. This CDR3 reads CASSFALQAYEQYF. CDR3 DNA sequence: TGCGCCAGCAGCTTTGCCCTCCAGGCCTACGAGCAGTACTTC.

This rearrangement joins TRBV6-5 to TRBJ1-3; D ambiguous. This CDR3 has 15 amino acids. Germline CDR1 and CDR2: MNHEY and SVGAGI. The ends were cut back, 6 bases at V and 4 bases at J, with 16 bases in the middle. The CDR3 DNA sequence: TGTGCCAGCAGCCGAGGGAGGGCGAGGGGAAACACCATATATTTT. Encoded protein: CASSRGRARGNTIYF.

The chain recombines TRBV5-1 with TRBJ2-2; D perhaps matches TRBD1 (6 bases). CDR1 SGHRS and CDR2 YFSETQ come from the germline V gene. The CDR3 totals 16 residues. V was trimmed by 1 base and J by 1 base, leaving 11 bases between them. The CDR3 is CASSLLAGVNTGELFF. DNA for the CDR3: TGCGCCAGCAGCTTGTTGGCAGGGGTGAACACCGGGGAGCTGTTTTTT.

The CDR3, as DNA: TGTGCCAGCAGCATCCGGACAGGGGAAACCTACGAGCAGTACTTC. As protein: CASSIRTGETYEQYF. This sequence joins TRBV7-7 and TRBJ2-7; TRBD1 matches 9 bases. V gave up 5 bases and J gave up 2 bases; unmatched junction bases: 7. The CDR3 is made up of 15 amino acids. The V gene's germline CDR1 is SSHAT and CDR2 FNYEAQ (reference sequence).

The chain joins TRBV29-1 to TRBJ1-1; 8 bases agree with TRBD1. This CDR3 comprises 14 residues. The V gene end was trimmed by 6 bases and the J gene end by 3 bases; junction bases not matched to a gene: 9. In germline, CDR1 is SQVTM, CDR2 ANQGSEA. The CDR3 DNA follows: TGCAGCGTGATTCACAGGGGGGCGGACACTGAAGCTTTCTTT. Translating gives CSVIHRGADTEAFF.

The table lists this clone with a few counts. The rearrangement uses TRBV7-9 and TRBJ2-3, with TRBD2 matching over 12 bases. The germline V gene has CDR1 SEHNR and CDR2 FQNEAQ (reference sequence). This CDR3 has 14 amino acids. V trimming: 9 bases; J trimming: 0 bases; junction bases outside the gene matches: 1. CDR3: CASLAGGSTDTQYF. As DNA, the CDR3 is TGTGCCAGTCTAGCGGGGGGGAGCACAGATACGCAGTATTTT.

CDR3 sequence (DNA): TGTGCCAGCACCCGGGACAGGGTTCTGTTCTTC. Translating gives CASTRDRVLFF. The chain couples TRBV28 to TRBJ2-1; 9 nucleotides line up with TRBD1. After removal of 7 bases from V and 15 bases from J, the junction contained 7 bases not matched to a gene. Germline values: CDR1 MDHEN, CDR2 SYDVKM. This CDR3 is 11 amino acids long.

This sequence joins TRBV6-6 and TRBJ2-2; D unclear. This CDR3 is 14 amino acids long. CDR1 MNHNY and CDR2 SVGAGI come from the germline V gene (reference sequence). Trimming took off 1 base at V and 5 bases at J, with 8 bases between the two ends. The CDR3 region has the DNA TGTGCCAGCAGTTACTTTCGCGAGACCGGGGAGCTGTTTTTT. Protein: CASSYFRETGELFF.